The rows below give T cell receptor beta chains drawn from one sample of a study of shared clonotypes between healthy human individuals. The method was immunoSEQ multiplex PCR; TCRdb's version includes in-frame clones alone and lacks a portion of them. The table lists roughly 1,100,000 clones, roughly 80% of them singletons. The sequenced sample was memory CD4+ T cells sorted from blood. Receptors originate from a man aged 18 to 29 in good health. CDR3s leave out the opening cysteine and the closing phenylalanine or tryptophan. Each record gives: clone size, J gene, V gene, CDR3 protein. A clone size is listed for some rows: how often the clone was seen (once, few, many), or a class if it is expanded.

-	TRBJ1-1	TRBV18	ASSPGTQSFTEAF
-	TRBJ1-6	TRBV10-3	AIRMDRVYSPLH
-	TRBJ2-4	TRBV2	ASEARRDENIQY
-	TRBJ2-2	TRBV9	ASSATGLNTGELF
-	TRBJ1-2	TRBV4-2	ASSPWGQGINGYT
-	TRBJ1-1	TRBV5-4	ASSLMGRNTEAF
-	TRBJ1-2	TRBV2	ASSEFQGYGYT
-	TRBJ2-1	TRBV9	ASSERLYNEQF
-	TRBJ1-1	TRBV11-2	ASSLDRTLNTEAF
few	TRBJ2-3	TRBV6-1	ASSEVRDSSQY
-	TRBJ2-1	TRBV30	AWSVPGRDGNEQF
-	TRBJ1-5	TRBV5-5	ASSLEVGSGNQPQH
-	TRBJ2-5	TRBV29-1	SGDRAKGETQY
few	TRBJ1-4	TRBV5-1	ASSLGSQPGREKLF
-	TRBJ1-2	TRBV18	ASSPTTDYYGYT
-	TRBJ2-3	TRBV4-1	ASSQGGGRYTDTQY
many	TRBJ1-1	TRBV29-1	SVGRGLTEAF
once	TRBJ2-7	TRBV15	ATSPGGPSYEQY
-	TRBJ2-7	TRBV7-2	ASSLGPVSYEQY
-	TRBJ2-7	TRBV27	ASSPQLLYEQY
once	TRBJ2-7	TRBV9	ASSVRGGFDEQY
-	TRBJ2-1	TRBV27	ASSLFLVGGNNEQF
-	TRBJ1-2	TRBV7-2	ASSSGDNYGYT
-	TRBJ2-2	TRBV2	ASSAEGAGGELF
-	TRBJ2-1	TRBV9	ASSVVAGQRHEQF
-	TRBJ1-4	TRBV5-6	ASSLALEGQGNEKLF
-	TRBJ2-5	TRBV5-1	ASSLKGGETQY
-	TRBJ1-1	TRBV18	ASSPPVRGLMNTEAF
-	TRBJ2-7	TRBV6-4	ASTRDKSSYEQY
-	TRBJ2-7	TRBV30	AWSDRQGGYEQY
-	TRBJ2-5	TRBV2	ASRAAGLAGGGETQY
-	TRBJ2-3	TRBV7-3	ASSRTGLGGTDTQY
-	TRBJ1-6	TRBV5-1	ASSFQSSYNSPLH
-	TRBJ2-1	TRBV5-1	ASSPFVGVKGTYNEQF
-	TRBJ2-7	TRBV6-6	ASSYGTGYYEQY
-	TRBJ1-3	TRBV19	ASSSITGLY